The 6 T cell receptor beta chains given below trace back to one sample, sequenced in a study of blood T cells in healthy people across ages. A sample-barcoded 5' primer and a J-beta primer mix were used in a second PCR of roughly 7 to 12 cycles. Using its own MiXCR run on the 5' RACE reads, TCRdb lists one record per CDR3 protein. The sample includes some 1,000,000 distinct CDR3 sequences, under 30% of them seen just once. Separately, the same data were catalogued under a study of T cells of mothers and their children.

Sequenced sample: blood. These receptors originate from a girl aged 2 to 9 in good health.

The chain employs TRBV10-3 and TRBJ1-1; no definite D call. Germline V lookup: CDR1 ENHRY, CDR2 SYGVKD. Trimming pared 2 bases from V and 7 bases from J, leaving 8 bases between. The CDR3 contains 12 residues. The CDR3 DNA follows: TGTGCCATCAGTGAGCCCCGGGGTGAAGCTTTCTTT. Protein: CAISEPRGEAFF.

The chain carries TRBV27 and TRBJ1-5, with unresolved D. Looked up from germline, CDR1 is MNHEY and CDR2 is SMNVEV (reference sequence). The V end lost 7 bases, the J end lost 0 bases, and 13 bases lay between the germline ends. CDR3 length: 15 residues. The CDR3 DNA follows: TGTGCCAGCACCTCTGTGGGTAATAGCAATCAGCCCCAGCATTTT. Protein sequence: CASTSVGNSNQPQHF.

This clonotype has ten or more counts. The chain carries TRBV7-9 and TRBJ2-5; D possibly corresponds to TRBD2 (5 bases). The CDR3 loop spans 14 amino acids. Germline V gene data show CDR1 as SEHNR and CDR2 as FQNEAQ (reference sequence). V was clipped by 1 base and J by 3 bases, with 9 bases between them. CDR3 protein: CASSLVAGKETQYF. CDR3 coding DNA: TGTGCCAGCAGCTTAGTGGCCGGGAAAGAGACCCAGTACTTC.

The chain uses TRBV20-1 and TRBJ2-5; D uncertain. CDR1 and CDR2 (germline): DFQATT, SNEGSKA (reference sequence). The CDR3 contains 13 residues. The germline V and J ends were trimmed by 2 bases and 0 bases, with 7 bases remaining between them. The CDR3 sequence is CSARRHYQETQYF. In nucleotides, the CDR3 is TGCAGTGCTAGAAGGCACTACCAAGAGACCCAGTACTTC.

The rearrangement joins TRBV12-5 to TRBJ2-1; no definite D call. The V end was cut by 3 bases, the J end by 10 bases, with 19 bases between. Per the germline V gene, CDR1 is LGHNT and CDR2 is FRNRAP. This CDR3 has 15 amino acids. The DNA of the CDR3 is TGTGCTAGTGGTTTTAGGCCGTCATACGAAGGGGAGCAGTTCTTC. Translated, it gives CASGFRPSYEGEQFF.

This clonotype has ten or more counts. The genes are TRBV29-1 and TRBJ2-5; D is undetermined. Deletions cut 4 bases from V and 5 bases from J, with 8 bases between. The CDR3 totals 11 residues. Looked up from germline, CDR1 is SQVTM and CDR2 is ANQGSEA. The CDR3 reads CSVGGVETQYF. For the CDR3, the DNA is TGCAGCGTTGGCGGCGTGGAGACCCAGTACTTC.